These 24 T cell receptor beta chains share one sample of origin, sequenced in a study of cytomegalovirus exposure and HLA in healthy donors. PCR primers comprised 60 Vbeta and 13 Jbeta primers. Libraries were prepared by immunoSEQ multiplex PCR; TCRdb keeps only in-frame clonotypes and omits some of them. This table holds approximately 150,000 clones, approximately 84% found once. The sample taken for sequencing was PBMCs. The receptors were sampled from a man aged 25 to 40 in good health and CMV-seronegative.

The table lists this clone with a count of one. The chain employs TRBV19 and TRBJ2-5; D is perhaps TRBD1 (6 bases). CDR3 length: 11 residues. V was trimmed by 8 bases and J by 7 bases, leaving 11 bases between them. Germline loops: CDR1 LNHDA, CDR2 SQIVND (reference sequence). In nucleotides, the CDR3 is TGTGCCAGTGGGGACACGGGGACCCAGTACTTC. Translation gives CASGDTGTQYF.

V and J are TRBV6-5 and TRBJ2-7, with D perhaps TRBD1 (5 bases). V was trimmed by 4 bases and J by 6 bases, leaving 13 bases between them. CDR3 length: 13 residues. The germline V gene has CDR1 MNHEY and CDR2 SVGAGI. CDR3 sequence reads: CASSLGQGGEQYF. CDR3 bases: TGTGCCAGCAGTTTAGGGCAGGGCGGCGAGCAGTACTTC.

This chain connects TRBV30 to TRBJ2-3; D is undetermined. Germline values: CDR1 GTSNPN, CDR2 SVGIG (reference sequence). The CDR3 sequence is 14 residues long. The germline V and J ends were trimmed by 0 bases and 0 bases, with 7 bases remaining between them. Here the CDR3 DNA reads TGTGCCTGGAGTGTACTGTCCAGCACAGATACGCAGTATTTT. Encoded protein: CAWSVLSSTDTQYF.

This chain uses TRBV4-2 with TRBJ1-1; tentative D call: TRBD1 (5 bases). Looked up from germline, CDR1 is LGHNA and CDR2 is YNFKEQ. The CDR3 is 16 residues long. The V gene lost 4 bases and the J gene lost 5 bases, with 20 bases spanning the gap. The DNA of the CDR3 is TGTGCCAGCAGCCGCTCTTTGGGCGCGACAGATACTGAAGCTTTCTTT. Translating gives CASSRSLGATDTEAFF.

The rearrangement links TRBV27 to TRBJ2-7; 9 bases map to TRBD1. This CDR3 contains 17 residues. With V trimmed by 7 bases and J by 2 bases, 15 bases remained unmatched. In germline, CDR1 is MNHEY, CDR2 SMNVEV (reference sequence). CDR3 loop: CASTLYRTGGRPYEQYF. CDR3 in DNA: TGTGCCAGCACCCTTTATCGTACAGGGGGCAGACCCTACGAGCAGTACTTC.

The chain links TRBV28 to TRBJ2-3; weak D call: TRBD1 (6 bases). This CDR3 has 14 amino acids. V was trimmed by 10 bases and J by 3 bases, leaving 17 bases between them. CDR1 is MDHEN and CDR2 is SYDVKM in the germline V gene. This CDR3 reads CAISPQGGTDTQYF. DNA of the CDR3: TGTGCCATATCCCCACAGGGTGGGACAGATACGCAGTATTTT.

This rearrangement joins TRBV30 to TRBJ1-5, with D perhaps TRBD1 (6 bases). This CDR3 has 14 amino acids. Germline-derived CDR1 and CDR2 are GTSNPN and SVGIG (reference sequence). V was pared by 0 bases and J by 6 bases, with 12 bases between. This CDR3 is CAWSVGGGSQPQHF. The DNA of the CDR3 is TGTGCCTGGAGTGTAGGGGGGGGAAGTCAGCCCCAGCATTTT. The entire variable domain, with the rest obtained from reference TRBV30 and TRBJ1-5, is as follows: SQTIHQWPATLVQPVGSPLSLECTVEGTSNPNLYWYRQAAGRGLQLLFYSVGIGQISSEVPQNLSASRPQDRQFILSSKKLLLSDSGFYLCAWSVGGGSQPQHFGDGTRLSIL.

The rearrangement links TRBV11-3 to TRBJ2-7, with D perhaps matching TRBD1 (5 bases). Trimming pared 0 bases from V and 2 bases from J, leaving 14 bases between. The CDR3 has 16 amino acids. CDR1 and CDR2 (germline): SGHNT, YENEEA. DNA for the CDR3: TGTGCCAGCAGCTTAGAAGTGGGGCCCAAAGCCTACGAGCAGTACTTC. This translates into CASSLEVGPKAYEQYF.

This chain joins TRBV11-2 and TRBJ2-3; the match to TRBD2 covers 12 bases. Looked up from germline, CDR1 is SGHAT and CDR2 is FQNNGV. The V and J ends lost 1 base and 3 bases, in that order; junction bases with no gene match: 8. The CDR3 runs to 18 residues. Written as DNA, the CDR3 is TGTGCCAGCAGCTTAGCTAGCGGGGGGGGGTTGGCAACAGATACGCAGTATTTT. Its protein is CASSLASGGGLATDTQYF.

The V and J genes are TRBV9 and TRBJ2-7; tentatively, D is TRBD2 (7 bases). V lost 4 bases and J lost 0, with 14 bases in between. In germline, CDR1 is SGDLS, CDR2 YYNGEE. The CDR3 sequence is 15 residues long. DNA for the CDR3: TGTGCCAGCAGCCGCGGGGGCACAAGCTCCTACGAGCAGTACTTC. Protein product: CASSRGGTSSYEQYF. Full variable domain (missing parts from reference TRBV9 and TRBJ2-7): DSGVTQTPKHLITATGQRVTLRCSPRSGDLSVYWYQQSLDQGLQFLIQYYNGEERAKGNILERFSAQQFPDLHSELNLSSLELGDSALYFCASSRGGTSSYEQYFGPGTRLTVT.

V usage is TRBV6-1 and J usage is TRBJ2-7, with D perhaps matching TRBD2 (5 bases). CDR1 is MNHNS, CDR2 SASEGT, per germline. Trimming took 6 bases from V and 0 from J, leaving 15 bases between them. The CDR3 covers 15 residues. CDR3 loop: CASSRTRTPSYEQYF. The CDR3 bases are TGTGCCAGCAGCAGAACCCGGACTCCCTCCTACGAGCAGTACTTC.

V gene TRBV30 combines with J gene TRBJ2-1; 10 nucleotides align to TRBD2. The CDR3 is 17 residues long. Losses at the gene ends were 0 bases for V and 7 bases for J; bases not matched to a gene: 12. The germline V gene encodes CDR1 GTSNPN and CDR2 SVGIG (reference sequence). The CDR3 here is CAWSVGGSGGLGNEQFF. The CDR3, as DNA: TGTGCCTGGAGTGTAGGGGGTAGCGGGGGGCTGGGGAATGAGCAGTTCTTC.

The J gene is TRBJ2-3, the V gene TRBV4-1, with 9 bases matching TRBD2. V trimming: 4 bases; J trimming: 2 bases; junction bases outside the gene matches: 16. The germline V gene encodes CDR1 MGHRA and CDR2 YSYEKL. The CDR3 runs to 19 residues. For the CDR3, the DNA is TGCGCCAGCAGCCTCACTGCCCCAATAGCGGGAGCCAACACAGATACGCAGTATTTT. It is translated as CASSLTAPIAGANTDTQYF.

The chain is built from TRBV7-7 and TRBJ2-1; TRBD2 agrees at 9 bases. This CDR3 region has 15 residues. The germline V gene encodes CDR1 SSHAT and CDR2 FNYEAQ (reference sequence). The J segment lost 6 bases and the V segment lost 4 bases, leaving 7 bases of the junction unmatched. Here the CDR3 DNA reads TGTGCCAGCAGCTCGCCCGGCGGGAGGGGCAATGAGCAGTTCTTC. This sequence encodes CASSSPGGRGNEQFF.

The sample holds one count of this clone. This chain links TRBV11-2 with TRBJ1-5, with 10 positions matching TRBD1. CDR1 and CDR2 from the germline V gene are SGHAT and FQNNGV. The CDR3 extends over 18 amino acids. V trimming: 1 base; J trimming: 6 bases; junction bases outside the gene matches: 12. CDR3: CASSLGVDRGRGIQPQHF. For the CDR3, the DNA is TGTGCCAGCAGCTTAGGGGTCGACAGGGGGCGAGGGATTCAGCCCCAGCATTTT.

The J gene is TRBJ1-6, the V gene TRBV6-1; 9 nucleotides align to TRBD1. Per the germline V gene, CDR1 is MNHNS and CDR2 is SASEGT. This CDR3 region has 14 residues. V trimming: 10 bases; J trimming: 6 bases; junction bases outside the gene matches: 7. In nucleotides, the CDR3 is TGTGCCACCCAACAGGGGGCTGGTAATTCACCCCTCCACTTT. Translated, it gives CATQQGAGNSPLHF.

The rearrangement joins TRBV21-1 to TRBJ2-4; TRBD1, the table's D call, was not compared with the DNA. TRBV21-1 counts as a pseudogene. The CDR3 runs 16 residues. The CDR3 DNA reads TGTGCCAGCAGCAAAGTGGATACAGACACCAAAAACATTCAGTACTTC. Amino acids: CASSKVDTDTKNIQYF.

The chain uses TRBV13 and TRBJ2-2; 7 positions match TRBD1. Trimming cost V 7 bases and J 3 bases; bases outside gene matches: 8. The germline V gene encodes CDR1 PRHDT and CDR2 FYEKMQ (reference sequence). The CDR3 loop spans 15 amino acids. DNA for the CDR3: TGTGCCAGCACGAGTAGGGACAGAGACACCGGGGAGCTGTTTTTT. Translated: CASTSRDRDTGELFF.

The chain couples TRBV5-1 to TRBJ2-3; 10 nucleotides align to TRBD1. The germline CDR1 and CDR2 sequences are SGHRS and YFSETQ. The V segment lost 9 bases and the J segment 3 bases; nucleotides outside the gene matches: 7. CDR3 length equals 14 residues. This chain's CDR3 is CATRQGQGTDTQYF. The CDR3 DNA reads as TGCGCCACCCGCCAGGGACAGGGGACAGATACGCAGTATTTT. The whole variable domain, filled in from reference TRBV5-1 and TRBJ2-3, reads KAGVTQTPRYLIKTRGQQVTLSCSPISGHRSVSWYQQTPGQGLQFLFEYFSETQRNKGNFPGRFSGRQFSNSRSEMNVSTLELGDSALYLCATRQGQGTDTQYFGPGTRLTVL.

The genes are TRBV4-2 and TRBJ2-5; 8 bases map to TRBD2. V trimming: 3 bases; J trimming: 1 base; junction bases outside the gene matches: 10. The CDR3 has 17 amino acids. From germline, CDR1 is LGHNA and CDR2 YNFKEQ. CDR3: CASSQPGTSLFQETQYF. CDR3 bases: TGTGCCAGCAGCCAGCCCGGGACTAGTCTTTTCCAAGAGACCCAGTACTTC.

This rearrangement joins TRBV7-9 to TRBJ2-5; TRBD1 agrees at 8 bases. This CDR3 comprises 14 residues. Losses at the gene ends were 5 bases for V and 5 bases for J; bases not matched to a gene: 7. CDR1 is SEHNR and CDR2 is FQNEAQ in the germline V gene (reference sequence). The CDR3 DNA follows: TGTGCCAGCAGCGACTACAGGGGGGTGGAGACCCAGTACTTC. Translating gives CASSDYRGVETQYF.

The rearrangement links TRBV9 to TRBJ2-3; tentatively, D is TRBD2 (6 bases). Germline V gives CDR1 SGDLS, CDR2 YYNGEE. V was shortened by 0 bases and J by 2 bases, with 10 bases between the two germline ends. This CDR3 is 15 amino acids long. In DNA, the CDR3 is TGTGCCAGCAGCGTAGTCGGGAGTTTCACAGATACGCAGTATTTT. Translated: CASSVVGSFTDTQYF.

This chain links TRBV5-1 with TRBJ2-7, with TRBD1 matching 10 bases. The germline V gene has CDR1 SGHRS and CDR2 YFSETQ. Trimming removed 3 bases from V and 3 bases from J; junction bases left unmatched: 3. The CDR3 is 14 amino acids. The CDR3 protein is CASSYRDRGYEQYF. DNA for the CDR3: TGCGCCAGCAGCTACCGGGACAGGGGCTACGAGCAGTACTTC.

In DNA, the CDR3 is TGTGCCAGCAGCTTAGCAACCGACAGGGCCATTAACGAGCAGTACTTC. This sequence encodes CASSLATDRAINEQYF. The chain joins TRBV13 to TRBJ2-5; 7 positions match TRBD1. The end of the DNA fits TRBJ2-7 better, so the J call may be wrong. Looked up from germline, CDR1 is PRHDT and CDR2 is FYEKMQ (reference sequence). The CDR3 length is 16 residues.